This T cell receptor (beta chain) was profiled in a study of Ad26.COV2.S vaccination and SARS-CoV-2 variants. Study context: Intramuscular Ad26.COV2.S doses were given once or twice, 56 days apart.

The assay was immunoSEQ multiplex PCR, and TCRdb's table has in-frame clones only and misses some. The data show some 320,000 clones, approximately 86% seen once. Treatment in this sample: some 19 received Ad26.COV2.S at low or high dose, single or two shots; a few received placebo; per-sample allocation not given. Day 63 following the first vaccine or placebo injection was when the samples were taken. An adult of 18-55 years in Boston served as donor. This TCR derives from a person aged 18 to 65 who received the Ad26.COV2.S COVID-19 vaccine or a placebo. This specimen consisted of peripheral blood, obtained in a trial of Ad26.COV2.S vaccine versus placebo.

The CDR3 DNA sequence: TGTGCCAGTAACACCTCACCCGGGACTAGCGGGGGGGGCAACAATGAGCAGTTCTTC. It yields the protein CASNTSPGTSGGGNNEQFF. The chain is built from TRBV19 and TRBJ2-1; TRBD2 matches at 16 bases. CDR1 and CDR2 (germline): LNHDA, SQIVND (reference sequence). There are 19 residues in the CDR3. J gave up 5 bases and V 7 bases, and 14 bases lay outside the gene matches.